The sequence of this T cell receptor beta chain was determined in a study of T cells expressing NK-cell markers. Each CDR3 protein gets one entry in TCRdb, which reprocessed the 5' RACE reads and gives no DNA. This repertoire comprises a few hundred thousand distinct CDR3 sequences; its ten largest clones make up about 0.4%. The germline V gene has CDR1 SGHAT and CDR2 FQNNGV. The CDR3 totals 12 residues. The clonotype originates from a man between 18 and 29 years old in good health. Sample: blood T cells: a sorted CD56 or NKG2C T cell subset, CD4+ or CD8+ T cells, or bulk PBMC T cells (not recorded which). V usage is TRBV11-2 and J usage is TRBJ2-2; TCRdb indicates TRBD1, and absent DNA this call remains unverified. The CDR3 is CASSPRPEELFF.